This entry concerns a single T cell receptor beta chain. Its specific antigen is unknown. A read error may explain this, as a much larger clone is one base away. The data were obtained in a study of T-cell reconstitution after alpha-beta-depleted transplantation in children (dated by TCRdb to the mid-2010s). About the investigation overall: The study quantitatively tracked T-cell immune reconstitution after TCRalphabeta/CD19-depleted allogeneic hematopoietic cell transplantation in children using TCR repertoire profiling.

Taken from cysteine to phenylalanine, the CDR3 has 15 residues. Solely the CDR3 DNA is kept, with 45 bases framed from the first base. Library preparation used PCR. The sequencing machine was an Illumina HiSeq 2500. TCR library preparation used molecular barcoding, with unique molecular identifiers applied to normalize quantification of the TCRbeta repertoire. Using fastp trimming at Q25 and MiXCR clonotype assembly, TCRdb reanalyzed the public sequencing data and kept in-frame beta chains. CDR3 protein sequences are deduplicated, and each keeps its most common genes and DNA. Across this sample there are some 200,000 distinct CDR3 sequences, with about 9.6% seen only once. Together, the top ten hold over 4.5% of the sample.

The specimen comprised PBMCs from the stem cell graft donor, sampled from the stem cell graft. The sequence derives from a human donor who donated a stem cell graft to a child with SCID. The chain employs TRBV12-3 or TRBV12-4 and TRBJ2-2; a confident D gene designation cannot be given. In nucleotides, the sequence is TGTGCCAGCAGTTTTGATAAACGGTCCACCTGGGAGCTGTTTTTT. It translates to CASSFDKRSTWELFF.